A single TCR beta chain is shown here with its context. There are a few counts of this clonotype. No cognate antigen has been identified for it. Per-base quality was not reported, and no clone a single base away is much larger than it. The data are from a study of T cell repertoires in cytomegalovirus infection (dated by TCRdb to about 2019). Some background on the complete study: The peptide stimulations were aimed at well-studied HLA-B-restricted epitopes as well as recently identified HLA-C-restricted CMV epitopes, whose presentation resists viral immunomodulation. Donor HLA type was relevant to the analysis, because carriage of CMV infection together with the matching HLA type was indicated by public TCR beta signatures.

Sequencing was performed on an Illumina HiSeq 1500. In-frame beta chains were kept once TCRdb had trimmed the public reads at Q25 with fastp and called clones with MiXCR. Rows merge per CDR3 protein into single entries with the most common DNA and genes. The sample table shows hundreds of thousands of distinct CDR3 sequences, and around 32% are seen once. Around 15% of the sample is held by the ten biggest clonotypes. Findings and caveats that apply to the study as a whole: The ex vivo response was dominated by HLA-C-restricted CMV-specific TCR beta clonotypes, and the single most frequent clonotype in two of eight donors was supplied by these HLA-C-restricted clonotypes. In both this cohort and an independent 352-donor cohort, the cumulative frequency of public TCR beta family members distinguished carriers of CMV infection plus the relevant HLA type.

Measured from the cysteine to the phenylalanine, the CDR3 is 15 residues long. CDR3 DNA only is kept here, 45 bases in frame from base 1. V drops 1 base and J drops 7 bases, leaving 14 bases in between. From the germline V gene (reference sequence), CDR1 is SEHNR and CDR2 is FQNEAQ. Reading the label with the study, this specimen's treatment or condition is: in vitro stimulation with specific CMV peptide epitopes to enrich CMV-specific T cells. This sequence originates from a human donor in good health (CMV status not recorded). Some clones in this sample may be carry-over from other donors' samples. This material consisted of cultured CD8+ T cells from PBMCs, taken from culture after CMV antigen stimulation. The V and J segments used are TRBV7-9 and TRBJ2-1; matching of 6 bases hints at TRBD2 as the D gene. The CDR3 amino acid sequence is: CASSLGDFKGNEQFF. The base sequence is TGTGCCAGCAGCTTAGGGGACTTCAAGGGAAATGAGCAGTTCTTC.